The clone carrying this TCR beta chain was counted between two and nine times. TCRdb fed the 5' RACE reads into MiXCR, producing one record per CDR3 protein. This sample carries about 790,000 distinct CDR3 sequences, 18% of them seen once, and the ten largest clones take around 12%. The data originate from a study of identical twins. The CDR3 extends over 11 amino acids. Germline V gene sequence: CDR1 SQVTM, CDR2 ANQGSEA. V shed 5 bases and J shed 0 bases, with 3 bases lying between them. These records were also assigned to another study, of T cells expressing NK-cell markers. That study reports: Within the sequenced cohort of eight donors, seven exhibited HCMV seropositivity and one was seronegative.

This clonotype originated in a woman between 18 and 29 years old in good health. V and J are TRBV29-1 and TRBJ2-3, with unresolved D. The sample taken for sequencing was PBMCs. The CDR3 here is CSVPSTDTQYF. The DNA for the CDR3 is TGCAGCGTTCCTAGCACAGATACGCAGTATTTT.